This T cell receptor beta chain appears in the sequencing data of a study of T cell repertoires in cytomegalovirus infection. Whole-study context: Public TCR beta signature analysis indicated the presence of both CMV infection and matching HLA type. Study observations and caveats: CMV carriers having the relevant HLA were flagged by cumulative public TCR beta family frequency.

This clonotype was seen a few times. The target antigen is unknown. This CDR3 has 17 amino acids. Trimming removed 0 bases from V and 2 bases from J, with 16 bases in between. The germline CDR1 and CDR2 sequences are ENHRY and SYGVKD. TCRdb re-called the reads through MiXCR, storing one row per CDR3 protein. The data show 360,000 or so distinct CDR3 sequences, about 32% seen once. The clonotype was recovered from a human donor in good health (CMV status not recorded). Some clones in this sample may be carry-over from other donors' samples. This chain connects TRBV10-3 to TRBJ2-5; D possibly corresponds to TRBD2 (5 bases). The material was cultured PBMCs, obtained from culture after CMV antigen stimulation. The CDR3 DNA reads as TGTGCCATCAGTGAGTCCTGGCGGGTAGCCTCTCAAGAGACCCAGTACTTC. Translating it yields CAISESWRVASQETQYF.